This T cell receptor beta chain was observed in a study of T cells in Graves' hyperthyroidism and ophthalmopathy. General study results and limits: Most thyroid clonotypes expanded above 0.001 appeared in blood too.

RNA transcripts served as the template for amplifying TCR beta CDR3 regions. During a first-round RT-PCR of the TCR CDR3, the HTBI primer set was used. TCRdb re-analysed the multiplex PCR reads in MiXCR, keeping a single row per CDR3 protein. The sample consists of some 460,000 distinct CDR3 sequences, 15% to 18% of them appearing once. This clonotype was seen many times. No antigen is known for it. After removal of 5 bases from V and 7 bases from J, the junction contained 1 base not matched to a gene. The germline gives CDR1 DFQATT, CDR2 SNEGSKA (reference sequence). This CDR3 has 13 amino acids. The chain is built from TRBV20-1 and TRBJ1-6; TRBD1 agrees at 11 bases. The TCR comes from a woman aged 18-29 years with Graves' hyperthyroidism. Specimen: blood. The CDR3: CSAWDRGNSPLHF. CDR3 DNA: TGCAGTGCTTGGGACAGGGGGAATTCACCCCTCCACTTT.